This section outlines one T cell receptor beta chain sequence together with its context. Germline V lookup: CDR1 KGHSH, CDR2 LQKENI. The CDR3 loop spans 14 amino acids. After removal of 3 bases from V and 4 bases from J, the junction contained 5 bases not matched to a gene. Only in-frame clones appear in the TCRdb table, and some are missing; sequencing was by immunoSEQ multiplex PCR. The sample lists around 100,000 clones, about 90% seen once, with about 7.4% in the top ten. This sample was included in a study of blood T cell repertoires in COVID-19. Sequenced: peripheral blood. The V and J genes are TRBV18 and TRBJ1-2, with TRBD1 matching over 7 bases. The receptor was isolated from a man aged 30-40 years in a cohort sampled during active COVID-19. This chain's CDR3 is CASSPRDRRYGYTF. CDR3 sequence (DNA): TGTGCCAGCTCACCTCGGGACAGACGCTATGGCTACACCTTC.